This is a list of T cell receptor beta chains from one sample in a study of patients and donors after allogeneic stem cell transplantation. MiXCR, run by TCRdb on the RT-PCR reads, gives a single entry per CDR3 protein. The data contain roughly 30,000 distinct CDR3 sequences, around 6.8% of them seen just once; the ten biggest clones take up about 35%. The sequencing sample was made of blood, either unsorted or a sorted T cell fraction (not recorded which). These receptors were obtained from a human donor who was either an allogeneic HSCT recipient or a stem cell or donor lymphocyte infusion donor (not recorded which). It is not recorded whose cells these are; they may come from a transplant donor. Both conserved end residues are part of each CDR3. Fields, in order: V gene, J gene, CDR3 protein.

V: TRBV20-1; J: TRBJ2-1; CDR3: CSARVNEQFF
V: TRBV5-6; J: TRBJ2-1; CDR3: CASSLRTGLGGEQFF
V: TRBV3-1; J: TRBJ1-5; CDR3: CASSRTIGNQPQHF
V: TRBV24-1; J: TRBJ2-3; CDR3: CATSDFTQGTDTQYF
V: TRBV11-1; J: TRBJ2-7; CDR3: CASTTPGTTGEQYF
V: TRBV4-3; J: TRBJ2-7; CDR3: CASSRVTSSSPYEQYF
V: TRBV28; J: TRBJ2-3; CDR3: CASSVASTDTQYF
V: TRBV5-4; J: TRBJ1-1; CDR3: CASSLVNRGMNTEAFF
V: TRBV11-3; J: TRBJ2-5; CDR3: CASSLLRGQETQYF
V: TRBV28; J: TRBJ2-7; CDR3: CASRVTSGSYEQYF
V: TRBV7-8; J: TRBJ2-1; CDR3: CASSSPAAGRLNNEQFF
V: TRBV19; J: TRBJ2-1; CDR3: CASSIWSGSSYNEQFF
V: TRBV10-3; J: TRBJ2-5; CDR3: CAISEGSGETQYF
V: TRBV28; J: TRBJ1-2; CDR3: CASSLTGPNYGYTF
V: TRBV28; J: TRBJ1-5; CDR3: CASSLLGGLGNQPQHF
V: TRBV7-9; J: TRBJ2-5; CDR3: CASSFAWDSQETQYF
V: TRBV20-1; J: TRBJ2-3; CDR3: CSARSLLAGITDTQYF
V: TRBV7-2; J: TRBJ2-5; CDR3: CASSFGSGSRETQYF
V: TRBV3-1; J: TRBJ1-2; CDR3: CASSQVRVEGYTF
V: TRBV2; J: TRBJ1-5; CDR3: CASSPQGVRQPQHF
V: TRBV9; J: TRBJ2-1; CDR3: CASSRSNFYNEQFF
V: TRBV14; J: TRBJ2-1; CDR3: CASSERSLAGINEQFF
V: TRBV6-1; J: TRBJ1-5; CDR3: CASIPGTGGRQPQHF
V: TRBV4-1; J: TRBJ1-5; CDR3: CASSQDLGITQPQHF
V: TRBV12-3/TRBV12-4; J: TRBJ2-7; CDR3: CASSWGSGLNSYEQYF
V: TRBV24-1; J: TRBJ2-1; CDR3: CATSDSFTWSASDNEQFF
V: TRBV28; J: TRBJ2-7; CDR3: CASSSTHIWRETEQYF
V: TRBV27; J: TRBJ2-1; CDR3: CASSAGTSGVDEQFF
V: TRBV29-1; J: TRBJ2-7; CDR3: CSAVAGYEQYF
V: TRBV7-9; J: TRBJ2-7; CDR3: CASSLKEEQYF
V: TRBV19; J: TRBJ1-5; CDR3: CASKRYRGFAGQPQHF
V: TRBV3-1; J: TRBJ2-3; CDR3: CASSQGTSGRYF
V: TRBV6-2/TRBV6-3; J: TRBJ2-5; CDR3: CASTSLQGAAQYF
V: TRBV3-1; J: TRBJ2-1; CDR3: CASSRLGLAGGKNEQFF
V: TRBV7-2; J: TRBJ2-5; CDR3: CASSVSGGEQTQYF
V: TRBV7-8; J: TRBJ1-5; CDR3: CASSTNPTLLQPQHF
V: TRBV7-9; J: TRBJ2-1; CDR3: CASSLAGGFEQFF
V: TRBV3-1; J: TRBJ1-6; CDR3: CASSQSAGSPLHF
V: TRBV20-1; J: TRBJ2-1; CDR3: CSARPTLAGGRGEQFF
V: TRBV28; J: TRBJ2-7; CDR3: CATQDSGTYEQYF
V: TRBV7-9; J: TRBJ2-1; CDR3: CASDSGRPDNEQFF
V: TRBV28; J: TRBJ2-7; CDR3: CASSFAGYEQYF
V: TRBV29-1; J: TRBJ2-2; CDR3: CSVEGLVPGELFF
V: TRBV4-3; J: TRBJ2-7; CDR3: CASSRLRVSYEQYF
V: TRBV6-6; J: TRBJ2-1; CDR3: CASSYEGYNEQFF
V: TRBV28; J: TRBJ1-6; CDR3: CASNPNEASPLHF
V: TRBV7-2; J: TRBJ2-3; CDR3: CASRRTGGDTQYF
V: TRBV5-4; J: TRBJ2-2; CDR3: CASSSGLADLTGELFF
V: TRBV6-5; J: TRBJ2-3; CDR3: CASSYLERDTQYF
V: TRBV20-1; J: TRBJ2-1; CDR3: CSASSAGTGKVDEQFF
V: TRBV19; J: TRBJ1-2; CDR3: CASSAWLGAGNYGYTF